This entry concerns a single TCR beta chain. Its antigen is not known. Sequencing used immunoSEQ multiplex PCR; TCRdb keeps in-frame clones, though not all of them. The sample shows roughly 2.2 million clones, 85% to 95% of them seen only once. The data originate from a study of shared clonotypes between healthy human individuals. The length of the CDR3 is 16 residues. Looked up from germline, CDR1 is SGDLS and CDR2 is YYNGEE. V shed 3 bases, J shed 1 base, and the junction held 4 bases outside the gene matches. Study-wide findings and caveats: Relative to memory subsets, naive subsets generally showed larger estimated richness.

The clonotype originates from a man in his late teens or twenties in good health. Some clones in this sample may be carry-over from other donors' samples. Sequenced material: naive CD4+ T cells from PBMCs. The subset was: CD45RA+ positively selected. The chain recombines TRBV9 with TRBJ2-2; 9 bases line up with TRBD2. CDR3: CASSDLTSGNTGELFF. Written as DNA, the CDR3 is TGTGCCAGCAGCGACTTGACTAGCGGGAACACCGGGGAGCTGTTTTTT. Full variable domain (rest looked up from reference TRBV9 and TRBJ2-2): DSGVTQTPKHLITATGQRVTLRCSPRSGDLSVYWYQQSLDQGLQFLIQYYNGEERAKGNILERFSAQQFPDLHSELNLSSLELGDSALYFCASSDLTSGNTGELFFGEGSRLTVL.